The rows below give T cell receptor beta chains drawn from one sample of a study of control samples from healthy donors and cancer patients. Some clones are missing from TCRdb's copy, which holds only in-frame ones; the method was immunoSEQ multiplex PCR. In the table there are 90,000 or so clones, roughly 84% of which are singletons. Sequenced material: PBMCs. These receptors all stem from a man aged 65 to 79 with lung cancer. The CDR3 runs from the conserved cysteine through the conserved F or W. D genes are given only for firm matches. Where a row states a size, it is once, few, many or the class of an expanded clone; other rows omit it.

length | J | size | V | D | DNA | CDR3
16 | TRBJ2-3 | NA | TRBV5-1 | TRBD1 | TGCGCCAGCAGCTTCAACGGACAGGCCCTCACAGATACGCAGTATTTT | CASSFNGQALTDTQYF
15 | TRBJ2-7 | NA | TRBV6-1 | TRBD2 | TGTGCCAGCAGTGAGGGACTAGCGGGGGGAAAGGGGCAGTACTTC | CASSEGLAGGKGQYF
14 | TRBJ2-7 | NA | TRBV5-1 | TRBD1 | TGCGCCAGCAGCCCCAGACAGGGTATCGACGAGCAGTACTTC | CASSPRQGIDEQYF
15 | TRBJ2-3 | many | TRBV2 | NA | TGTGCCAGCAGCTACCTGGGGGCGAGCACAGATACGCAGTATTTT | CASSYLGASTDTQYF
17 | TRBJ1-3 | NA | TRBV25-1 | NA | TGTGCCAGCAGTGGACAGTCGGCGGGGATCTCTGGAAACACCATATATTTT | CASSGQSAGISGNTIYF
17 | TRBJ2-2 | once | TRBV7-8 | TRBD2 | TGTGCCAGCAGCCAGCATAGCGGGGGAAAAATCACCGGGGAGCTGTTTTTT | CASSQHSGGKITGELFF
13 | TRBJ1-1 | NA | TRBV2 | NA | TGTGCCAGCCAGGACATACCGAACACTGAAGCTTTCTTT | CASQDIPNTEAFF
13 | TRBJ1-4 | NA | TRBV7-8 | NA | TGTGCCAGCAGCTTAAAGGGGTATGAAAAACTGTTTTTT | CASSLKGYEKLFF
13 | TRBJ1-1 | NA | TRBV5-8 | NA | TGTGCCAGCAGGGGGACCAAGAACACTGAAGCTTTCTTT | CASRGTKNTEAFF
15 | TRBJ1-1 | NA | TRBV6-5 | NA | TGTGCCAGCATCACAAGGGGGGTAGGTGGCACTGAAGCTTTCTTT | CASITRGVGGTEAFF
14 | TRBJ2-5 | NA | TRBV6-5 | NA | TGTGCCAGCACCGGAACCCGAGGGGTAGAGACCCAGTACTTC | CASTGTRGVETQYF
16 | TRBJ2-7 | NA | TRBV5-4 | TRBD2 | TGTGCCAGCAGCACACTAGCGGGGGGAAGAGGGAGCGAGCAGTACTTC | CASSTLAGGRGSEQYF